This is a list of T cell receptor beta chains from one sample in a study of blood T cells in healthy people across ages. TCRdb analysed the 5' RACE reads with MiXCR anew, one entry per CDR3 protein. The sample lists more than 650,000 distinct CDR3 sequences, approximately 22% occurring once. The sample consisted of blood. The receptors were sampled from a man in his sixties or seventies in good health. Both conserved end residues are part of each CDR3. A D gene is named only where the DNA matches it firmly. Clone size appears in some rows only: once, few, many, or a class for an expanded clone.

V gene,clone size,J gene,D gene,CDR3 DNA,CDR3 protein
TRBV27,.,TRBJ1-5,TRBD1,TGTGCCAGCAGTCCCACCGGGACAGGGTTTCAGCCCCAGCATTTT,CASSPTGTGFQPQHF
TRBV6-2/TRBV6-3,.,TRBJ1-1,.,TGTGCCAGCAGTTCCTACAGGGCGGGCACTGAAGCTTTCTTT,CASSSYRAGTEAFF
TRBV20-1,.,TRBJ2-5,.,TGCAGTGCTAGAGAAGTATGGCAGCAAGAGACCCAGTACTTC,CSAREVWQQETQYF
TRBV2,few,TRBJ2-5,.,TGTGCCAGCGGGTCCAGGCTGTACCAAGAGACCCAGTACTTC,CASGSRLYQETQYF
TRBV4-1,.,TRBJ2-3,.,TGCGCCAGCAGCCAAGACAGGAGCAGGGCCGGGAGAGCTACGCAGTATTTT,CASSQDRSRAGRATQYF
TRBV12-3/TRBV12-4,.,TRBJ1-4,.,TGTGCCAGCAGTTTAACGACAGAAGGGGGAAAACTGTTTTTT,CASSLTTEGGKLFF
TRBV20-1,few,TRBJ2-1,TRBD2,TGCAGTGCCGCCTTTCTAGCGGGAGGTTACTACAATGAGCAGTTCTTC,CSAAFLAGGYYNEQFF
TRBV20-1,few,TRBJ2-1,.,TGCAGTCTGCAGGGCGAAGGGTCCTACAATGAGCTGTTCTTC,CSLQGEGSYNELFF
TRBV18,.,TRBJ1-2,.,TGTGCCAGCTCACGACAACTAGCTGAGGCTAACTATGGCTACACCTTC,CASSRQLAEANYGYTF
TRBV7-2,few,TRBJ2-3,.,TGTGCCAGCAGCACTACTACACTGGAGACAGATACGCAGTATTTT,CASSTTTLETDTQYF
TRBV12-3/TRBV12-4,few,TRBJ1-1,.,TGTGCCAGCAGGCAGGGGCGCATGAACACTGAAGCTTTCTTT,CASRQGRMNTEAFF
TRBV24-1,.,TRBJ2-4,TRBD1,TGTGCCACCAGTGATAAGGGACAGGGGAGGTCCAAAAACATTCAGTACTTC,CATSDKGQGRSKNIQYF
TRBV20-1,few,TRBJ2-2,.,TGCAGCGCTAGAGATCAGGGCACCGGCGGCGGGGAGCTGTTTTTT,CSARDQGTGGGELFF
TRBV7-2,few,TRBJ1-2,.,TGTGCCAGCAGCTTTGGCGCCACGGATAACTATGGCTACACCTTC,CASSFGATDNYGYTF
TRBV18,many,TRBJ2-5,TRBD2,TGTGCCAGCTCACAAACCGGGACTAAAGAGACCCAGTACTTC,CASSQTGTKETQYF
TRBV10-1,few,TRBJ1-1,.,TGCGCCAGCAGCGGTTCGGGAGGTGAAGCTTTCTTT,CASSGSGGEAFF
TRBV20-1,many,TRBJ2-5,TRBD1,TGCAGTGCAGAGACAGGGACAGAGACCCAGTACTTC,CSAETGTETQYF
TRBV20-1,few,TRBJ2-1,TRBD2,TGCGGGGTTCTTGGCGGGAGGGCCCACAATGAGCAGTTCTTC,CGVLGGRAHNEQFF
TRBV6-5,.,TRBJ1-1,TRBD1,TGTGCCAGCAGTTACGGGGACAGATTGAACACTGAAGCTTTCTTT,CASSYGDRLNTEAFF
TRBV10-3,.,TRBJ2-2,.,TGTGCCATCAGTCCCGGGACTCCTAACACCGGGGAGCTGTTTTTT,CAISPGTPNTGELFF
TRBV19,.,TRBJ2-6,.,TGTGCCAGTAGTATAGGGGTTCAGGGGCCATACTCTGGGGCCAACGTCCTGACTTTC,CASSIGVQGPYSGANVLTF
TRBV11-2,few,TRBJ1-1,.,TGTGCCAGCAGCTTCACAGGGAAAGCGAACACTGAAGCTTTCTTT,CASSFTGKANTEAFF
TRBV20-1,.,TRBJ2-1,TRBD2,TGCAGTGCTCCTCGGGGGGTCTCCAGTGAGCAGTTCTTC,CSAPRGVSSEQFF
TRBV3-1,.,TRBJ2-3,TRBD2,TGTGCCAGCAGCTCCAAATGGCGGGAGGGCCGAGCAGATACGCAGTATTTT,CASSSKWREGRADTQYF
TRBV6-1,.,TRBJ2-3,.,TGTGCCAGCAAGAGCGCCTTAGGAATAGATACGCAGTATTTT,CASKSALGIDTQYF
TRBV29-1,few,TRBJ2-7,TRBD1,TGCAGCGTTGGTGGGACAGACCATTTCTACGAGCAGTACTTC,CSVGGTDHFYEQYF
TRBV7-2,few,TRBJ2-5,TRBD2,TGTGCCAGCAGCGCAGGGACTAGCGGACTCTTGTCCCAGTACTTC,CASSAGTSGLLSQYF
TRBV6-1,.,TRBJ2-3,.,TGTGCCAGCGGATGGTGGCCCGATACGCAGTATTTT,CASGWWPDTQYF
TRBV12-3/TRBV12-4,.,TRBJ1-4,TRBD1,TGTGCCAGCAGCTTGGGACAGGGGACTGAAAAACTGTTTTTT,CASSLGQGTEKLFF
TRBV10-3,.,TRBJ1-5,.,TGTGCCACGGGGGGGGGTGAGGATCAGCCCCAGCATTTT,CATGGGEDQPQHF
TRBV29-1,.,TRBJ1-1,TRBD1,TGCAGCGGGACAGGGGTGGGGAACACTGAAGCTTTCTTT,CSGTGVGNTEAFF
TRBV6-6,few,TRBJ1-1,.,TGTGCCAGCAGTACCCCGGGCCTGATGAACACTGAAGCTTTCTTT,CASSTPGLMNTEAFF
TRBV10-3,.,TRBJ1-2,.,TGTGCCATCAGTGTGGGTACGGATTATGGCTACACCTTC,CAISVGTDYGYTF
TRBV10-3,few,TRBJ2-4,.,TGTGCCATCAGTGAGGCCGGCTACGAGGCCAAAAACATTCAGTACTTC,CAISEAGYEAKNIQYF
TRBV18,.,TRBJ2-5,.,TGTGCCAGCTCGTCCGGAGGGGTAGGAGAGACCCAGTACTTC,CASSSGGVGETQYF
TRBV12-3/TRBV12-4,.,TRBJ2-1,TRBD2,TGTGCCAGCATCGTCGCTAGCGGGGCCCGGGAGCAGTTCTTC,CASIVASGAREQFF
TRBV20-1,many,TRBJ2-6,.,TGCAGTGCTAGAGCTCAGGGTACTGGGGCCAACGTCCTGACTTTC,CSARAQGTGANVLTF
TRBV7-8,.,TRBJ1-2,.,TGTGCCAGCAGCGTAATACGGGGGGGGGACTATGGCTACACCTTC,CASSVIRGGDYGYTF
TRBV10-3,few,TRBJ2-7,TRBD1,TGTGCCATCAGTGAGCGGGACAGGAGCTCCTACGAGCAGTACTTC,CAISERDRSSYEQYF
TRBV27,few,TRBJ2-4,.,TGTGCCAGCAGGGCTACAGGGAGTAGAAACATTCAGTACTTC,CASRATGSRNIQYF
TRBV6-2/TRBV6-3,few,TRBJ2-4,TRBD2,TGTGCCAGCAGTTACTCGAGACTAGCGGGAGCGGCAAACATTCAGTACTTC,CASSYSRLAGAANIQYF
TRBV19,once,TRBJ2-2,TRBD2,TGTGCCACCAGGAGGGAGACTAGCGTTTCGAACACCGGGGAGCTGTTTTTT,CATRRETSVSNTGELFF
TRBV12-3/TRBV12-4,.,TRBJ2-1,TRBD1,TGTGCCAGCAGTTTATTGACAGGGGACAATGAGCAGTTCTTC,CASSLLTGDNEQFF
TRBV12-3/TRBV12-4,few,TRBJ2-5,.,TGTGCCAGCAGTCCCTCCCTGCGATCGGCGGGAGAGACCCAGTACTTC,CASSPSLRSAGETQYF